This T cell receptor beta chain appears in the sequencing data of a study of blood T cell repertoires in COVID-19. Sequencing was performed with immunoSEQ multiplex PCR; in TCRdb, only in-frame clones are kept and a portion is missing. The data hold about 40,000 clones, with around 84% observed a single time. V was clipped by 4 bases and J by 4 bases; unmatched bases: 4. In germline, CDR1 is LGHDT, CDR2 YNNKEL (reference sequence). This CDR3 has 14 amino acids. The sequenced material came from peripheral blood. The receptor was isolated from a human donor in a cohort sampled during active COVID-19. The rearrangement uses TRBV3-1 (or the pseudogene TRBV3-2) and TRBJ1-3; 7 bases align to TRBD1. CDR3 DNA: TGTGCCAGCAGCCCTCGGGACAGAGGAAACACCATATATTTT. Amino acid sequence: CASSPRDRGNTIYF.